Sequencing of this T cell receptor (beta chain) was carried out in a study of control samples from healthy donors and cancer patients. The protocol was immunoSEQ multiplex PCR, while the TCRdb copy is restricted to in-frame clones and leaves out a portion. The sample consists of approximately 100,000 clones, over 75% of them appearing once. Germline V gene sequence: CDR1 SGHTA, CDR2 FQGTGA. Trimming cost V 5 bases and J 0 bases; bases outside gene matches: 11. This CDR3 contains 18 residues. The sample taken for sequencing was blood. This receptor was identified in a woman aged 40-49 years in good health. The V gene is TRBV7-3, the J gene TRBJ2-1, with 9 positions matching TRBD2. This CDR3 reads CASSQTSGRGSSYNEQFF. The CDR3 nucleotides read TGTGCCAGCAGCCAAACTAGCGGGCGCGGTAGCTCCTACAATGAGCAGTTCTTC.